The 20 T cell receptor beta chains in this list originate from one sample, sequenced in a study of identical twins. TCRdb redid the calling of the 5' RACE reads with MiXCR, one entry per CDR3 protein. In the table there are roughly 490,000 distinct CDR3 sequences, roughly an eighth of which are singletons. A further study also used this sample, focusing on yellow fever vaccine responses in identical twins.

The specimen was CD4+ T cells sorted from blood. The receptors here all came from a woman aged 18-29 years in good health.

The sample holds a few counts of this clonotype. The CDR3 loop is CASSRQTGNSGNTIYF. DNA of the CDR3: TGTGCCAGCAGTCGCCAGACAGGGAACTCTGGAAACACCATATATTTT. V usage is TRBV6-1 and J usage is TRBJ1-3, with 7 bases identical to TRBD1. The J segment lost 0 bases and the V segment lost 5 bases, leaving 7 bases of the junction unmatched. The germline CDR1 and CDR2 sequences are MNHNS and SASEGT. The CDR3 extends over 16 amino acids.

This clonotype was counted only a few times. The chain combines TRBV2 with TRBJ2-1; the D gene is possibly TRBD2 (6 bases). Per germline, CDR1 SNHLY and CDR2 FYNNEI. V was trimmed by 2 bases and J by 0 bases, leaving 11 bases between them. The CDR3 loop spans 16 amino acids. The CDR3 nucleotides are TGTGCCAGCAGTGAATTTGGAGGGTACTCCTACAATGAGCAGTTCTTC. Protein: CASSEFGGYSYNEQFF.

Ten or more counts support this clonotype. The CDR3: CASSSQGAYTDTQYF. Written as DNA, the CDR3 is TGTGCCAGCAGTTCACAGGGGGCTTACACAGATACGCAGTATTTT. The genes are TRBV12-3 or TRBV12-4 and TRBJ2-3, with 9 bases fitting TRBD1. The CDR3 extends over 15 amino acids. The V gene end was trimmed by 4 bases and the J gene end by 2 bases; junction bases not matched to a gene: 4.

V and J are TRBV4-1 and TRBJ2-1, with 15 bases lining up with TRBD2. Germline values: CDR1 MGHRA, CDR2 YSYEKL. There are 18 residues in the CDR3. V trimming: 1 base; J trimming: 1 base; junction bases outside the gene matches: 2. The CDR3 DNA reads TGCGCCAGCAGCCAAGGGACTAGCGGGGGGGTGTCCTACAATGAGCAGTTCTTC. The encoded protein is CASSQGTSGGVSYNEQFF.

The table lists this clonotype with many counts. The V and J genes are TRBV5-1 and TRBJ2-4; D possibly matches TRBD1 or TRBD2 (5 bases each). Germline CDR1 and CDR2: SGHRS and YFSETQ. The V gene lost 4 bases and the J gene lost 5 bases, with 13 bases spanning the gap. The CDR3 is 14 residues long. This chain's CDR3 is CASSVPGTENIQYF. CDR3 DNA sequence: TGCGCCAGCAGCGTCCCCGGGACGGAAAACATTCAGTACTTC.

The chain uses TRBV3-1 and TRBJ2-3; D remains unclear. The CDR3 consists of 15 residues. The ends were cut back, 4 bases at V and 0 bases at J, with 11 bases in the middle. Germline V gives CDR1 LGHDT, CDR2 YNNKEL (reference sequence). The CDR3 spells CASSRVGPSTDTQYF. For the CDR3, the DNA is TGTGCCAGCAGCCGAGTGGGCCCTAGCACAGATACGCAGTATTTT.

V is TRBV7-9 and J is TRBJ1-2; D not resolved. CDR3 length equals 15 residues. Germline CDR1 reads SEHNR; CDR2 reads FQNEAQ (reference sequence). V was clipped by 1 base and J by 4 bases, with 13 bases between them. The CDR3 nucleotides are TGTGCCAGCAGCTTAGAAAGGATGACCTCCTATGGCTACACCTTC. Translated, it gives CASSLERMTSYGYTF.

The sample holds a few counts of this clonotype. V usage is TRBV10-2 and J usage is TRBJ2-1; 11 nucleotides match TRBD2. The germline CDR1 and CDR2 sequences are WSHSY and SAAADI. The CDR3 has 18 amino acids. With 8 bases clipped from V and 0 bases from J, the junction kept 12 bases outside the gene matches. CDR3 DNA: TGCGCCAGCCGCCTCCTAGCGGGAGGAACCTTCTCCTACAATGAGCAGTTCTTC. Translation: CASRLLAGGTFSYNEQFF.

This chain links TRBV7-9 with TRBJ2-7, with 8 bases that match TRBD1. Germline CDR1 reads SEHNR; CDR2 reads FQNEAQ (reference sequence). Trimming cost V 1 base and J 4 bases; bases outside gene matches: 6. The CDR3 is made up of 15 amino acids. This chain's CDR3 is CASSLEAGGVYEQYF. Here the CDR3 DNA reads TGTGCCAGCAGCTTAGAGGCAGGGGGCGTTTACGAGCAGTACTTC. Based on the CDR3 plus reference TRBV7-9 and TRBJ2-7, the full variable domain is DTGVSQNPRHKITKRGQNVTFRCDPISEHNRLYWYRQTLGQGPEFLTYFQNEAQLEKSRLLSDRFSAERPKGSFSTLEIQRTEQGDSAMYLCASSLEAGGVYEQYFGPGTRLTVT.

At least ten counts were recorded for this clonotype. This chain joins TRBV20-1 and TRBJ2-5, with D tentatively TRBD2 (6 bases). Germline loops: CDR1 DFQATT, CDR2 SNEGSKA (reference sequence). Trimming left V 6 bases short and J 7 bases short, with 15 bases between. The length of the CDR3 is 12 residues. DNA of the CDR3: TGCAGTGCCCGCCTGGAGGGAGGGACCCAGTACTTC. This sequence encodes CSARLEGGTQYF.

This chain links TRBV5-6 with TRBJ2-4; D gene uncertain. Germline values: CDR1 SGHDT, CDR2 YYEEEE. V lost 9 bases to trimming and J lost 4 bases, with 14 bases between them. CDR3 length: 13 amino acids. The chain's CDR3 is CAMSPGRKNIQYF. In nucleotides, the CDR3 is TGTGCCATGAGCCCCGGCAGGAAAAACATTCAGTACTTC.

The CDR3 loop reads CASSLGQGGGEQYF. The CDR3 region has the DNA TGCGCCAGCAGCTTGGGGCAGGGCGGAGGCGAGCAGTACTTC. J is TRBJ2-7 and V is TRBV5-1, with D perhaps given as TRBD1 or TRBD2 (5 bases each). Germline CDR1 is SGHRS and CDR2 is YFSETQ. The CDR3 spans 14 residues. With 0 bases removed from V and 6 bases from J, the gap between germline ends came to 13 bases. Complete variable domain (other parts from reference TRBV5-1 and TRBJ2-7): KAGVTQTPRYLIKTRGQQVTLSCSPISGHRSVSWYQQTPGQGLQFLFEYFSETQRNKGNFPGRFSGRQFSNSRSEMNVSTLELGDSALYLCASSLGQGGGEQYFGPGTRLTVT.

This clonotype was seen more than once but under ten times. The V and J genes are TRBV15 and TRBJ2-1; 15 positions agree with TRBD2. Unmatched junction bases numbered 6, after V lost 3 bases and J lost 3 bases. The CDR3 runs to 18 residues. Per the germline V gene, CDR1 is LNHNV and CDR2 is YYDKDF (reference sequence). In nucleotides, the CDR3 is TGTGCCACCAGCAGGGGGACTAGCGGGAGGACCCACTACAATGAGCAGTTCTTC. It encodes CATSRGTSGRTHYNEQFF.

The chain recombines TRBV28 with TRBJ2-7; 11 positions agree with TRBD2. The germline gives CDR1 MDHEN, CDR2 SYDVKM. Losses at the gene ends were 7 bases for V and 2 bases for J; bases not matched to a gene: 7. This CDR3 has 15 residues. The chain's CDR3 is CASTTSGITPYEQYF. The DNA of the CDR3 is TGTGCCAGCACGACTAGCGGGATTACCCCCTACGAGCAGTACTTC.

A few counts support this clonotype. The chain joins TRBV4-2 to TRBJ2-1; D may be TRBD1 or TRBD2 (5 bases each). The CDR3 covers 17 residues. The V end was cut by 1 base, the J end by 0 bases, with 13 bases between. Germline CDR1 and CDR2: LGHNA and YNFKEQ. In nucleotides, the CDR3 is TGTGCCAGCAGCCAAGGCCCGTGGGGGAGCTCCTACAATGAGCAGTTCTTC. It yields the protein CASSQGPWGSSYNEQFF.

The chain has TRBV6-2 or TRBV6-3 and TRBJ2-6; possibly TRBD1 for D (6 bases). The CDR3 consists of 22 residues. The V end was cut by 6 bases, the J end by 4 bases, with 34 bases between. CDR1 is MNHEY, CDR2 SVGEGT, per germline. The CDR3 DNA follows: TGTGCCAGCAGGGCCCTAGGACAGCCGTCCACAGAGCTCTGGTTCGGGGCCAACGTCCTGACTTTC. Amino acid sequence: CASRALGQPSTELWFGANVLTF.

This clonotype was picked up a small number of times. V gene TRBV29-1 combines with J gene TRBJ2-7; D uncertain. Per germline, CDR1 SQVTM and CDR2 ANQGSEA. Trimming took 5 bases from V and 2 from J, leaving 10 bases between them. This CDR3 is built from 12 residues. The CDR3 sequence: CSVLRETYEQYF. DNA for the CDR3: TGCAGCGTTTTAAGGGAAACCTACGAGCAGTACTTC.

The gene calls are TRBV28 and TRBJ1-3, with D possibly matching TRBD1 (6 bases). Trimming took off 6 bases at V and 3 bases at J, with 18 bases between the two ends. From germline, CDR1 is MDHEN and CDR2 SYDVKM. The CDR3 length is 16 residues. Written as DNA, the CDR3 is TGTGCCAGCAGGATAAACACAGGGCTCGTTGGAAACACCATATATTTT. Translating gives CASRINTGLVGNTIYF.

The rearrangement uses TRBV29-1 and TRBJ2-7, with D possibly being TRBD1 (6 bases). Germline assignment: CDR1 SQVTM and CDR2 ANQGSEA. This CDR3 is 12 amino acids long. The V gene lost 6 bases and the J gene lost 1 base, with 10 bases spanning the gap. The CDR3 bases are TGCAGCGTAAACGGACAGTCCTACGAGCAGTACTTC. Its translation is CSVNGQSYEQYF.

This clonotype occurred once. The gene calls are TRBV6-2 or TRBV6-3 and TRBJ2-3; 13 positions agree with TRBD2. Per germline, CDR1 MNHEY and CDR2 SVGEGT. The CDR3 is 15 amino acids. J lost 5 bases, V lost 2 bases, and 1 base had no gene match. The CDR3 region is CASSYGLAGEDTQYF. The CDR3 DNA reads TGTGCCAGCAGTTACGGACTAGCGGGAGAAGATACGCAGTATTTT.